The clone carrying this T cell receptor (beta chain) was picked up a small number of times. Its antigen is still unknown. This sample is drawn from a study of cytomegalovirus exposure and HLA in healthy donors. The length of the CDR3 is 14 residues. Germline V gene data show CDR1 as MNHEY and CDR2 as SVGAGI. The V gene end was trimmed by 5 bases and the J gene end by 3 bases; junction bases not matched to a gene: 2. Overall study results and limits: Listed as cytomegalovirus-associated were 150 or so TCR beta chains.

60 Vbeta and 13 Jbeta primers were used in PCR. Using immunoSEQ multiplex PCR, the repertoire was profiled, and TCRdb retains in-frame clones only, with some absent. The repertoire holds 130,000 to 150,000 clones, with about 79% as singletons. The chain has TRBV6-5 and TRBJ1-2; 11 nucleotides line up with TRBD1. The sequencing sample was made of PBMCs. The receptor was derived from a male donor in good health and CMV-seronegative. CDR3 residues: CASSRDRGDYGYTF. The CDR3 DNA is TGTGCCAGCAGTAGGGACAGGGGGGACTATGGCTACACCTTC.